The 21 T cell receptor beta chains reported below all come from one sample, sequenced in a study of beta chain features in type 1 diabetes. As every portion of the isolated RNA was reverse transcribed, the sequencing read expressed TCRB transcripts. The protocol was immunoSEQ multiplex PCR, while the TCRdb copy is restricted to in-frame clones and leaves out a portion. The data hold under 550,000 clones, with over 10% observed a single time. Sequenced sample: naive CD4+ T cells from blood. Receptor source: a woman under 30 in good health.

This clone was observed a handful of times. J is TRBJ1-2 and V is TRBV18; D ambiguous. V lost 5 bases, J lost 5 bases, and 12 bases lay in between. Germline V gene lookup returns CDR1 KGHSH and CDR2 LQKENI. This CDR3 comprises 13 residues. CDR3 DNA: TGTGCCAGCTCAAGCGACGGGAAATATGGCTACACCTTC. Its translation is CASSSDGKYGYTF.

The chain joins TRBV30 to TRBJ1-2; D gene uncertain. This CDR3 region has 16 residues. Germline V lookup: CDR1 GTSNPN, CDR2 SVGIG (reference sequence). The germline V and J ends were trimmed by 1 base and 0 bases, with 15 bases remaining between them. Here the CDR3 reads CAWSGGISFSNYGYTF. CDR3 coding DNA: TGTGCCTGGAGTGGCGGGATATCTTTTTCTAACTATGGCTACACCTTC.

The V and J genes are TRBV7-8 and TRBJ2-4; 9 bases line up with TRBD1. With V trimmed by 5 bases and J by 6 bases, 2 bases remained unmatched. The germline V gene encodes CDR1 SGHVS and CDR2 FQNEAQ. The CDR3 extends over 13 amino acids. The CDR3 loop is CASSTGQGNIQYF. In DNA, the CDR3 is TGTGCCAGCAGCACGGGACAGGGAAACATTCAGTACTTC.

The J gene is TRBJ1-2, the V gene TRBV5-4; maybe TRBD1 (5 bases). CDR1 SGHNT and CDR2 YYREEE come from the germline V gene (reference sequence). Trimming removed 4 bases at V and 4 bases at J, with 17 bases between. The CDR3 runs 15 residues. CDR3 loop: CASSTAQVSPYGYTF. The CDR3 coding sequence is TGTGCCAGCAGCACCGCACAGGTTTCCCCCTATGGCTACACCTTC.

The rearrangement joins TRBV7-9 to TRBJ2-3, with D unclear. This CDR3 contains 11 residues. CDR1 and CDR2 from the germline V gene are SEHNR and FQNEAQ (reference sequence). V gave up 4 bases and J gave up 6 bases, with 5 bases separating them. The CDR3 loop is CASSWYDTQYF. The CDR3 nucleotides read TGTGCCAGCAGCTGGTACGATACGCAGTATTTT.

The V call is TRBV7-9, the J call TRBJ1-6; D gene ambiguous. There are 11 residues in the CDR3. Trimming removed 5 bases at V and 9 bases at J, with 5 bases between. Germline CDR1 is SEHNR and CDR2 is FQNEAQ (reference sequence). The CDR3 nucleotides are TGTGCCAGCAGCCCCAGTTCACCCCTCCACTTT. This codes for CASSPSSPLHF.

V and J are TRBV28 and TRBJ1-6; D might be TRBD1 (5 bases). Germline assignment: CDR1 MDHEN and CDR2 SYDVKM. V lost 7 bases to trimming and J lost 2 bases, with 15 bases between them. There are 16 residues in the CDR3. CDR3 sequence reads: CASNKGGETYNSPLHF. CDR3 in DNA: TGTGCCAGCAACAAAGGAGGGGAAACCTATAATTCACCCCTCCACTTT.

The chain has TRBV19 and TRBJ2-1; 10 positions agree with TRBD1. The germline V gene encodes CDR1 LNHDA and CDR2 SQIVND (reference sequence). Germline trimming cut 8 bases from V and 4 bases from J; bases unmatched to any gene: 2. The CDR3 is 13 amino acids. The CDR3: CASGQGVYNEQFF. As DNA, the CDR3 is TGTGCCAGTGGACAGGGGGTGTACAATGAGCAGTTCTTC.

CDR3 residues: CASSPTGGAHTEAFF. The CDR3 coding sequence is TGTGCCAGCAGCCCCACAGGGGGAGCGCACACTGAAGCTTTCTTT. The J gene is TRBJ1-1, the V gene TRBV7-3; 8 nucleotides align to TRBD1. Germline CDR1 is SGHTA and CDR2 is FQGTGA. Trimming at V came to 5 bases and at J to 3 bases, leaving 8 bases not matched to a gene. This CDR3 is built from 15 residues.

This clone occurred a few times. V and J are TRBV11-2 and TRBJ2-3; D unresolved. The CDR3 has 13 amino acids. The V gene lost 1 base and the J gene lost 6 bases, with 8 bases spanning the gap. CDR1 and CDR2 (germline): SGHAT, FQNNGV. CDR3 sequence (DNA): TGTGCCAGCAGCTTAGGGCTGCGGGATACGCAGTATTTT. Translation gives CASSLGLRDTQYF.

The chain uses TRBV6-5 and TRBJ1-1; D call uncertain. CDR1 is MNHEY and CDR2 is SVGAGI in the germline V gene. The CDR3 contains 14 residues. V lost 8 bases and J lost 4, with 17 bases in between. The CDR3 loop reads CASYYQGLATEAFF. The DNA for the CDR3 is TGTGCCAGCTACTACCAAGGGTTGGCCACTGAAGCTTTCTTT.

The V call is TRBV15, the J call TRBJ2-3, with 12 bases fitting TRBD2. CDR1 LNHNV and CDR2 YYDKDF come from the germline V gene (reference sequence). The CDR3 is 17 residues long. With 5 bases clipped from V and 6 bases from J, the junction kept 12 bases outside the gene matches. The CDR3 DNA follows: TGTGCCACCAGCGGAGGACTAGCGGGACGCTCCTTGGATACGCAGTATTTT. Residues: CATSGGLAGRSLDTQYF.

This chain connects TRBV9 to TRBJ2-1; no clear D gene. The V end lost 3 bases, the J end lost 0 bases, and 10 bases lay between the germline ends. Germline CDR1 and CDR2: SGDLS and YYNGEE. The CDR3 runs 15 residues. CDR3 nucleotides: TGTGCCAGCAGCGAGAGAGGATTCTCCTACAATGAGCAGTTCTTC. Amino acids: CASSERGFSYNEQFF.

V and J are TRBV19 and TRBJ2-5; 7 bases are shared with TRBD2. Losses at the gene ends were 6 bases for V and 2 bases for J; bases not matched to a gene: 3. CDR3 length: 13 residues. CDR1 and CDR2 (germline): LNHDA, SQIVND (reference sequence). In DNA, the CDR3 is TGTGCCAGTAGCCCCGGGAGGCAAGAGACCCAGTACTTC. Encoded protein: CASSPGRQETQYF.

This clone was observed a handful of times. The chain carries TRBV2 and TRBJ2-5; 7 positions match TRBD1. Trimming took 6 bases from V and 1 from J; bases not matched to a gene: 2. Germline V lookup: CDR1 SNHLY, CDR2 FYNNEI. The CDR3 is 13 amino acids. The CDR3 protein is CASRGQIQETQYF. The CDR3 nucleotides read TGTGCCAGCAGGGGACAGATCCAAGAGACCCAGTACTTC.

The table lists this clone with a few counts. This CDR3 reads CASSFADRDVVLTF. DNA of the CDR3: TGTGCCAGCAGCTTCGCGGACAGGGATGTTGTCCTGACTTTC. The chain uses TRBV6-5 and TRBJ2-6; 8 nucleotides align to TRBD1. The germline V gene encodes CDR1 MNHEY and CDR2 SVGAGI. The CDR3 covers 14 residues. V was pared by 6 bases and J by 13 bases, with 11 bases of the junction left unmatched.

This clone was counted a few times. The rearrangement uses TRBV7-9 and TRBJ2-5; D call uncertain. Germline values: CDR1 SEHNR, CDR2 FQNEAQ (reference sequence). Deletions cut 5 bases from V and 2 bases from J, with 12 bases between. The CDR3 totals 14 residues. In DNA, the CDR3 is TGTGCCAGCAGCCCCCTGGGCCCACAAGAGACCCAGTACTTC. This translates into CASSPLGPQETQYF.

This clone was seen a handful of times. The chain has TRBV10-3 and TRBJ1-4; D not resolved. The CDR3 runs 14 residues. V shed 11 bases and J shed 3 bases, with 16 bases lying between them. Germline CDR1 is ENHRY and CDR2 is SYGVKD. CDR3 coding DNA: TGTGCCCCCCGCCCGGGGAGTCCTAATGAAAAACTGTTTTTT. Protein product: CAPRPGSPNEKLFF.

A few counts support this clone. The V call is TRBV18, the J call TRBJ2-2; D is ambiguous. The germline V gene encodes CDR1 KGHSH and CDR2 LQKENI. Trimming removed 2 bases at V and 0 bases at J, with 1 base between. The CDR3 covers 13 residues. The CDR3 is CASSPANTGELFF. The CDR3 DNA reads TGTGCCAGCTCACCAGCGAACACCGGGGAGCTGTTTTTT.

The DNA for the CDR3 is TGTGCCAGCGGCCTCCGGATGGGAGATACGCAGTATTTT. Encoded protein: CASGLRMGDTQYF. J is TRBJ2-3 and V is TRBV13; no clear D gene. The CDR3 spans 13 residues. Trimming removed 8 bases at V and 5 bases at J, with 14 bases between. The V gene's germline CDR1 is PRHDT and CDR2 FYEKMQ (reference sequence).

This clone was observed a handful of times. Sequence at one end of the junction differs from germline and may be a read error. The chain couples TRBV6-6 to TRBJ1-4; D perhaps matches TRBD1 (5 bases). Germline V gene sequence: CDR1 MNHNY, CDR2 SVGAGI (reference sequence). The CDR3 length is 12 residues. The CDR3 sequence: CASSYPRVEMYF. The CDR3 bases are TGTGCCAGCAGTTACCCCAGGGTAGAAATGTATTTT.